This T cell receptor beta chain emerged from a study of blood T cells in healthy people across ages (dated by TCRdb to the mid-2010s). For the wider study: In model experiments, roughly one uniquely barcoded TCR beta cDNA molecule per two T cells was captured by template switching. To track age-related changes in TCR beta repertoire diversity, the study relied on deep sequencing normalized with unique cDNA molecular identifiers. The donors were split into four age groups: young (average 16 years), middle-aged (roughly 42), aged (approximately 59) and long-lived (about 74). For two donors (one aged 18 to 30 and one aged 80 or older), the study analyzed two additional independent replicas of 1 million unique cDNA reads from the same blood draw. What the research found in general, with its limitations: Total diversity estimates from one million sequenced T cells were considered lower bounds and underestimates. As age increased, observed TCR beta diversity per million T cells dropped in a roughly linear way, and a significant reduction was already evident by age approximately 40. Since profiling was done on bulk unsorted PBMCs, naive and antigen-experienced compartments could not be conclusively compared. Observed TCR beta diversity correlated strongly with the percentage of naive T cells measured by flow cytometry. Donor CMV infection status was unknown, potentially confounding age-related changes in expanded clonotypes. Compared with the aged group, more naive CD4+ T cells, fewer expanded clones and increased TCR diversity were shown by the long-lived group, suggesting age selection.

Trimming takes 0 bases off V and 3 bases off J; junction bases not matched to a gene: 6. The CDR3 has 15 amino acids, counting the end cysteine and phenylalanine. Kept here is only the CDR3 DNA, which spans 45 bases and is read in frame from base 1. The germline V gene specifies SGHRS as CDR1 and YFSETQ as CDR2. Regarding this clonotype: What this receptor recognizes is not known. No per-base quality is available; no much larger clone lies one base away.

Systemically healthy Caucasian individuals from Russia, around 39 in total and aged roughly 6 to 100 years, were included as donors. Each donor gave 9.5 to 10 milliliters of peripheral blood, drawn into EDTA-treated Vacutainer tubes. Ficoll-Paque density-gradient centrifugation was used to isolate PBMCs, with at least 6.5 million obtained per sample. Total RNA was extracted from PBMCs with Trizol reagent, with at least 5 micrograms obtained per sample. For every donor, an aliquot of PBMCs went through flow cytometry to measure the percentages of naive CD45RAhigh/CD27high T cells. Receptors were amplified or captured by 5' RACE. Sequencing relied on an Illumina HiSeq 2500. The second PCR ran for roughly 7 to 12 cycles and used a J-beta primer mix along with a sample-barcoded 5' primer. A unique molecular identifier was introduced onto each TCR beta cDNA molecule by a template-switch 5' adaptor carrying 12 random nucleotides. Each sample yielded at least 2.5 million CDR3-containing paired-end reads. All of the RNA was converted into first-strand cDNA using the Mint cDNA synthesis kit, with a TRBC-specific oligonucleotide serving as the primer. After uracil-DNA glycosylase treatment, a first 18-cycle PCR used universal primers M1SS and BC2_uni_R on all cDNA. The published analysis was carried out like this. Each sample was normalized by randomly selecting 1 million high-quality reads, each carrying a distinct molecular identifier. Reads sharing molecular identifiers were discarded rather than binned into consensus sequences. MiTCR, run with a Q25 quality threshold and the strictest error-elimination algorithm, handled CDR3 identification, clonotype clustering and error correction. A nonparametric unseen species model with Euler transformation was used to estimate lower-bound total TCR beta diversity. Starting from the raw public reads, TCRdb applied fastp trimming at Q25, assembled clones with MiXCR and retained in-frame beta chains. Here each entry gathers all rows of one CDR3 protein and keeps the most common genes and DNA. The V and J calls were determined by TCRdb, not by the authors. In this sample the table shows approximately 760,000 distinct CDR3 sequences, 25% of which occur a single time. The ten top clones hold 9.4% of the sample.

The sample was also reused in another study, on T cells of mothers and their children. Per the second study: The donors were nine systemically healthy Caucasian individuals, made up of three mothers and their six children. cDNA synthesis consumed the entire amount of extracted RNA, loaded at approximately 1.4 ug RNA in each 15 ul reaction. In the second PCR, the M1S primer added sample barcodes and 2-4 random nucleotides. Over 8 million TCR beta CDR3 reads came from each mother, compared with some 3 million reads from each child. TCR recombination output is similarly shaped by thymic selection in related and unrelated pairs, with a minor effect exerted by inherited differences. Related mother-child pairs always showed normalized repertoire overlap that was slightly higher than in unrelated mother-child pairs, though the difference was never significant. With a sensitivity of approximately 93 clones per million clonotypes, no persistent microchimeric T cell clones were detected. The study used deep NGS to compare TCR beta repertoires of mothers and children, seeking features distinguishing related mother-child pairs from unrelated individuals. The mean age was about 40 +/- 4 years for the mothers and roughly 11 +/- 4 years for the children. After adapter ligation with NEBNext reagents, the libraries were sequenced on Illumina HiSeq 2000 with 100+100 nt paired-end reads. To prevent cross-contamination, the mother and child libraries were prepared a month apart and were sequenced in separate runs. Each donor had between roughly 450,000 and 2,100,000 distinct TCR beta clonotypes identified. Naive TCR beta clonotypes were estimated from low-frequency clonotypes matched to each donor's FACS-determined naive share, without sorting.

The chain employs TRBV5-1 and TRBJ2-7, and TRBD1 aligns with 7 junction nucleotides. This TCR derives from a boy aged 10-17 years in good health. The sample consisted of blood. The DNA reads as follows: TGCGCCAGCAGCTTGGTGGCGACAGGGATCTACGAGCAGTACTTC. Translated, this gives CASSLVATGIYEQYF.